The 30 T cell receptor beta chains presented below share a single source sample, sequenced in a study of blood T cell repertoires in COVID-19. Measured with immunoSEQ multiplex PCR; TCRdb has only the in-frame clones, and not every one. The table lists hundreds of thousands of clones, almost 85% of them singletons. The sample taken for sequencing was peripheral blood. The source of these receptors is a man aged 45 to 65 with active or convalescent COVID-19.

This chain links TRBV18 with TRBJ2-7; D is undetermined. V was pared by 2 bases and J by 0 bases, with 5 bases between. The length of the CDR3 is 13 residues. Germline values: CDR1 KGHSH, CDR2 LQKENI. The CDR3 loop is CASSPSISYEQYF. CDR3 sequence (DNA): TGTGCCAGCTCACCATCCATCTCCTACGAGCAGTACTTC.

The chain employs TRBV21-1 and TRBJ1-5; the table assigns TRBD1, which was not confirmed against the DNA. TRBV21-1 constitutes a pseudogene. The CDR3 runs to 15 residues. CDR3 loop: CASSTRQGLNQPQHF. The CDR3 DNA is TGTGCCAGCAGCACCCGACAGGGTCTAAATCAGCCCCAGCATTTT.

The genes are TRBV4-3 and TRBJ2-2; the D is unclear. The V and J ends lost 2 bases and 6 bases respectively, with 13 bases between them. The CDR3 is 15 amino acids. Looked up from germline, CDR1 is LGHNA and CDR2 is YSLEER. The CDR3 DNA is TGCGCCAGCAGCCAAATAACTCCTAGATCCGGGGAGCTGTTTTTT. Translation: CASSQITPRSGELFF.

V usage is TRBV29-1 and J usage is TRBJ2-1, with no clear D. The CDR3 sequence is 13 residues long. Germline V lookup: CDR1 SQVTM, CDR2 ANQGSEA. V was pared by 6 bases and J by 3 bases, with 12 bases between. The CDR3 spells CSVTTEYYNEQFF. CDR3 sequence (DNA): TGCAGCGTCACCACTGAATACTACAATGAGCAGTTCTTC.

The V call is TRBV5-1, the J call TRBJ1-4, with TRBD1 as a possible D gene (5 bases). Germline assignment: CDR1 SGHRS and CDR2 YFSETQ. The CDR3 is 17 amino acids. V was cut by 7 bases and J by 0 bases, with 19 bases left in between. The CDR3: CASRVGGGSTTNEKLFF. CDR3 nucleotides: TGCGCCAGCCGTGTGGGGGGAGGTAGTACAACTAATGAAAAACTGTTTTTT. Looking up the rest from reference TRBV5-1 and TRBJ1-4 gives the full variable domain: KAGVTQTPRYLIKTRGQQVTLSCSPISGHRSVSWYQQTPGQGLQFLFEYFSETQRNKGNFPGRFSGRQFSNSRSEMNVSTLELGDSALYLCASRVGGGSTTNEKLFFGSGTQLSVL.

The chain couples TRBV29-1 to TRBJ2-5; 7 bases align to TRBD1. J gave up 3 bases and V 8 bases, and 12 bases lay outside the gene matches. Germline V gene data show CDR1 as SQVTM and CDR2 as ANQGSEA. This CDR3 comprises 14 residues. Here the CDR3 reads CSPRQGSEKETQYF. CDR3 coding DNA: TGCAGCCCCCGACAGGGTAGTGAGAAAGAGACCCAGTACTTC.

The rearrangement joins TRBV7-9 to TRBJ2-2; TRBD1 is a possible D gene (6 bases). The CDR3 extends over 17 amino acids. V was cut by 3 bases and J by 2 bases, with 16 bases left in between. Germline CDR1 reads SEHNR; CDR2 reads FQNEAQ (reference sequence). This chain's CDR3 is CASSFQGTHLNTGELFF. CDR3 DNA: TGTGCCAGCAGCTTTCAGGGGACGCATTTAAACACCGGGGAGCTGTTTTTT. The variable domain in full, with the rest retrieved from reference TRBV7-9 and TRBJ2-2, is DTGVSQNPRHKITKRGQNVTFRCDPISEHNRLYWYRQTLGQGPEFLTYFQNEAQLEKSRLLSDRFSAERPKGSFSTLEIQRTEQGDSAMYLCASSFQGTHLNTGELFFGEGSRLTVL.

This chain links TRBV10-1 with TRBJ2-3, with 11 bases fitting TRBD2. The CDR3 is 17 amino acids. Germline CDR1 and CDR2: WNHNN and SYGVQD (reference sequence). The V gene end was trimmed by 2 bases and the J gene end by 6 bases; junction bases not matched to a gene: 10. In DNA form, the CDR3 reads TGCGCCAGCAGTGAGCCTCTAGCGGGAGGACCCCATGATACGCAGTATTTT. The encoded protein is CASSEPLAGGPHDTQYF.

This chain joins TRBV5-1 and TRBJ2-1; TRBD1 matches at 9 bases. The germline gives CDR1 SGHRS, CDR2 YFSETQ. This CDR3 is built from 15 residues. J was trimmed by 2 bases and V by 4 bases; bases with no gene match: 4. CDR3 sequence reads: CASSQTGGPYNEQFF. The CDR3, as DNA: TGCGCCAGCAGCCAGACAGGGGGGCCCTACAATGAGCAGTTCTTC. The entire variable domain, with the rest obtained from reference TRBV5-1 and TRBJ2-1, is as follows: KAGVTQTPRYLIKTRGQQVTLSCSPISGHRSVSWYQQTPGQGLQFLFEYFSETQRNKGNFPGRFSGRQFSNSRSEMNVSTLELGDSALYLCASSQTGGPYNEQFFGPGTRLTVL.

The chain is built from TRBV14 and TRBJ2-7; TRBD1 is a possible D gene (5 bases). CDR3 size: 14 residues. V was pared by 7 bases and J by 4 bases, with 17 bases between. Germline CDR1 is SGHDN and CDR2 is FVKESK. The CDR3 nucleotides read TGTGCCAGCAATAAGCAGGGCGTTTTTTACGAGCAGTACTTC. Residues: CASNKQGVFYEQYF.

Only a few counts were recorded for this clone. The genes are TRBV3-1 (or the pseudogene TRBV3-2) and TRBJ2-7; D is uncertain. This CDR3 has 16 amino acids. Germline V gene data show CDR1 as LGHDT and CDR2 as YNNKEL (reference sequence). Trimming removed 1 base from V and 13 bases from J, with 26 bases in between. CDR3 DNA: TGTGCCAGCAGCCAAGGACCCCCGAATCAATCCCCAAGAGGCTACTTC. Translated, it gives CASSQGPPNQSPRGYF.

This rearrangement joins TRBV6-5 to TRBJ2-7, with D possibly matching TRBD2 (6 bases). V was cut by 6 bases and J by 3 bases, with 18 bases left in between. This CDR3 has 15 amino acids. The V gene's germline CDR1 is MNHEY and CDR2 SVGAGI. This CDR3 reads CASSSYRRRGYEQYF. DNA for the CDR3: TGTGCCAGCAGCTCTTATCGACGGAGGGGCTACGAGCAGTACTTC.

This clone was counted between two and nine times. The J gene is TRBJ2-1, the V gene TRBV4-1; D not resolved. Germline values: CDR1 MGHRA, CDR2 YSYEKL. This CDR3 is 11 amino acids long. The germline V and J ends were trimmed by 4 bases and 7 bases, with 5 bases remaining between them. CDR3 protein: CASSLVNEQFF. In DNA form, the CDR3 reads TGCGCCAGCAGCCTCGTTAATGAGCAGTTCTTC.

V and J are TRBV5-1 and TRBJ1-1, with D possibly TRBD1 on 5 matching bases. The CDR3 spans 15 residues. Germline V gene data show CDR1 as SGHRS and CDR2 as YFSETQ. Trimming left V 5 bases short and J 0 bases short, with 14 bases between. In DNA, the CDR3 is TGCGCCAGCAGAGGGTCGGGGGGTATGAACACTGAAGCTTTCTTT. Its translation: CASRGSGGMNTEAFF.

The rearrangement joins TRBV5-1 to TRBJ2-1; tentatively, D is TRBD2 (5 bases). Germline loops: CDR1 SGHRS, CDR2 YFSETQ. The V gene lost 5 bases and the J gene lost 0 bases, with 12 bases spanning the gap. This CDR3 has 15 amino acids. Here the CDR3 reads CASSPGVASYNEQFF. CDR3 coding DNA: TGCGCCAGCAGTCCCGGGGTGGCCTCCTACAATGAGCAGTTCTTC.

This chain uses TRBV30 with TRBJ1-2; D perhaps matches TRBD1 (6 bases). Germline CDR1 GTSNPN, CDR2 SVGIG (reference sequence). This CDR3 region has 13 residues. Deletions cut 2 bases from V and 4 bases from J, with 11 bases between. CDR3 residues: CAWSTGLSYGYTF. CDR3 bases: TGTGCCTGGAGTACAGGGTTAAGCTATGGCTACACCTTC. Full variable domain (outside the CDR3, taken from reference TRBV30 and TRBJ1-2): SQTIHQWPATLVQPVGSPLSLECTVEGTSNPNLYWYRQAAGRGLQLLFYSVGIGQISSEVPQNLSASRPQDRQFILSSKKLLLSDSGFYLCAWSTGLSYGYTFGSGTRLTVV.

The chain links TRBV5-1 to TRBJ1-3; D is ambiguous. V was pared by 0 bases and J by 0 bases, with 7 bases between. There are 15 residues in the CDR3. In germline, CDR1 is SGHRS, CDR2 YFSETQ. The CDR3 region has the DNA TGCGCCAGCAGCTTGGCGGCGGTCTCTGGAAACACCATATATTTT. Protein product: CASSLAAVSGNTIYF.

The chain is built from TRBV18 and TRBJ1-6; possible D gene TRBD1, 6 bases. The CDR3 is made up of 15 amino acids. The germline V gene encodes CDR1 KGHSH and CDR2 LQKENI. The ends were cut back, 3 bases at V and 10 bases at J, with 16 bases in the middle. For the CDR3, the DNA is TGTGCCAGCTCACCGGTCGCCAATCAGGGGTCACCCCTCCACTTT. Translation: CASSPVANQGSPLHF.

For the CDR3, the DNA is TGTGCCAGCAGCCATGGTGGCAGGGGCGGAGAGCAGTACTTC. The encoded protein is CASSHGGRGGEQYF. The chain carries TRBV7-2 and TRBJ2-7; a weak D match, TRBD1 (6 bases). The length of the CDR3 is 14 residues. In germline, CDR1 is SGHTA, CDR2 FQGNSA. V lost 5 bases and J lost 7, with 18 bases in between.

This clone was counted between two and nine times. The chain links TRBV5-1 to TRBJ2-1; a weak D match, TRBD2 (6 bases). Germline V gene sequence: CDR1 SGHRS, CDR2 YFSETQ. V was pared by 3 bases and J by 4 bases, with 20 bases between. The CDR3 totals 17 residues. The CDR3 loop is CASSSRFYAGRYNEQFF. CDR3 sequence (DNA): TGCGCCAGCAGCTCGCGCTTCTACGCGGGACGGTACAATGAGCAGTTCTTC. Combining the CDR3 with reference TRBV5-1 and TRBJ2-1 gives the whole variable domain KAGVTQTPRYLIKTRGQQVTLSCSPISGHRSVSWYQQTPGQGLQFLFEYFSETQRNKGNFPGRFSGRQFSNSRSEMNVSTLELGDSALYLCASSSRFYAGRYNEQFFGPGTRLTVL.

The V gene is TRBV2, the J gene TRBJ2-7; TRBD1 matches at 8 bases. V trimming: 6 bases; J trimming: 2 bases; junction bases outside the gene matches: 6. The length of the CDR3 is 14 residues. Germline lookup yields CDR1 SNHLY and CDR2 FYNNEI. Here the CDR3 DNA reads TGTGCCAGCAGGCGTGACAGGGGACCCTACGAGCAGTACTTC. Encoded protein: CASRRDRGPYEQYF.

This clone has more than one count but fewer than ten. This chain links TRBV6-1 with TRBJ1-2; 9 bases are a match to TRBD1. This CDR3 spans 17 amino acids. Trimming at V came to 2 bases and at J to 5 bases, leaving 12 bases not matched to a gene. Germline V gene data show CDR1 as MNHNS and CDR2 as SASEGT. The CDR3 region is CASSEWGQGLTGYGYTF. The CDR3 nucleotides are TGTGCCAGCAGTGAATGGGGACAGGGCCTGACGGGATATGGCTACACCTTC.

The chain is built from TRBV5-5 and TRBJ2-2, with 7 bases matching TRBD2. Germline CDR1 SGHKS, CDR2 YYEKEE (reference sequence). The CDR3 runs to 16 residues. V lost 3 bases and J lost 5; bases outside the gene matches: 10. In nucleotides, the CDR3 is TGTGCCAGCAGCTCGAGTGGGCTAGCGGTTACCGGGGAGCTGTTTTTT. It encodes CASSSSGLAVTGELFF. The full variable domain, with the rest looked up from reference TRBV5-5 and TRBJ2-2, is DAGVTQSPTHLIKTRGQQVTLRCSPISGHKSVSWYQQVLGQGPQFIFQYYEKEERGRGNFPDRFSARQFPNYSSELNVNALLLGDSALYLCASSSSGLAVTGELFFGEGSRLTVL.

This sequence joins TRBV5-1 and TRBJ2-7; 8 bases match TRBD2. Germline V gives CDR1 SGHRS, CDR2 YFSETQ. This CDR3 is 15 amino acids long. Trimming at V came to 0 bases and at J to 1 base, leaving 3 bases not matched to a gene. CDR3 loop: CASSLGGGRSYEQYF. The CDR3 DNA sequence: TGCGCCAGCAGCTTGGGGGGCGGGAGGTCCTACGAGCAGTACTTC.

CDR3 nucleotide sequence: TGCGCCAGCAGCCAAGATCGGGGGGAGAGTTTTGGGGCCAACGTCCTGACTTTC. Translating gives CASSQDRGESFGANVLTF. This chain uses TRBV4-1 with TRBJ2-6, with 7 positions matching TRBD2. The germline CDR1 and CDR2 sequences are MGHRA and YSYEKL. The CDR3 is made up of 18 amino acids. V was pared by 0 bases and J by 3 bases, with 8 bases of the junction left unmatched.

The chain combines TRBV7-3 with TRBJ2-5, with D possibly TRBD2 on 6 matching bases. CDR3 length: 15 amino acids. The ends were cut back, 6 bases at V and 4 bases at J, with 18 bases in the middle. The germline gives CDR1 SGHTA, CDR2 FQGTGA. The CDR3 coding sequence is TGTGCCAGCAGTGTCGCCGGGCAGGGAGGAGAGACCCAGTACTTC. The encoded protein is CASSVAGQGGETQYF.

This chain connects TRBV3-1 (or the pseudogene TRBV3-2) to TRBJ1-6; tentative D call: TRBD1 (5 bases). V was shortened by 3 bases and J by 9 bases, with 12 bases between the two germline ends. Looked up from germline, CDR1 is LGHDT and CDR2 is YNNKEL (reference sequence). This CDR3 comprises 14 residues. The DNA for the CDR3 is TGTGCCAGCAGCCAGGGAGGGGCGGTTTCACCCCTCCACTTT. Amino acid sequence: CASSQGGAVSPLHF.

DNA for the CDR3: TGTGCCAGCAGCTTTGGGGCGGACTATGCGCCTATCGGCACTGAAGCTTTCTTT. This sequence encodes CASSFGADYAPIGTEAFF. The V gene is TRBV7-9, the J gene TRBJ1-1, with D perhaps matching TRBD1 (5 bases). Trimming removed 3 bases from V and 4 bases from J, with 24 bases in between. Germline loops: CDR1 SEHNR, CDR2 FQNEAQ (reference sequence). The CDR3 sequence is 18 residues long.

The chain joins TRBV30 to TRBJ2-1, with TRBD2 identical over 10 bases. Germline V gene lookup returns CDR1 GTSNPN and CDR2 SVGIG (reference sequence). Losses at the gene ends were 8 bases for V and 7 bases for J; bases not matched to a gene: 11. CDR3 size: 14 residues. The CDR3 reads CARRLAGSSNEQFF. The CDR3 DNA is TGTGCCCGCAGACTAGCGGGTAGCTCAAATGAGCAGTTCTTC.

This CDR3 is CASSQFTSYGYTF. In DNA form, the CDR3 reads TGCGCCAGCAGCCAATTTACATCGTATGGCTACACCTTC. This chain connects TRBV4-1 to TRBJ1-2; D is ambiguous. V gave up 2 bases and J gave up 5 bases, with 9 bases separating them. This CDR3 spans 13 amino acids. Germline lookup yields CDR1 MGHRA and CDR2 YSYEKL.